Following are 5 T cell receptor beta chains from one sample sequenced in a study of Ad26.COV2.S vaccination and SARS-CoV-2 variants (dated by TCRdb to the early 2020s). The library was built by means of the immunoSEQ multiplex PCR assay. TCRdb re-hosts the immuneACCESS table, in-frame sequences only. Its copies lack some clones; in the studies checked, an unresolved V gene accounts for under half of them, and the cause for the rest is not known. This sample has around 370,000 clones in its table, and 80% to 90% of those were observed once. Of the sample, 3.3% is held by the ten largest clones. Interpreted using the paper, the treatment or condition label stands for: some 20 received Ad26.COV2.S at low or high dose, single or two shots; about five received placebo; per-sample allocation not given. For vaccine and placebo recipients, repertoires were sequenced using samples collected on day 63 after the first injection.

Source: peripheral blood, taken in a trial of Ad26.COV2.S vaccine versus placebo. These receptors came from a person between 18 and 60 years old who received the Ad26.COV2.S COVID-19 vaccine or a placebo.

The gene calls are TRBV6-5 and TRBJ1-2; TRBD1 matches at 7 bases. The CDR3 has 13 residues. Germline CDR1 and CDR2: MNHEY and SVGAGI. J lost 7 bases, V lost 0 bases, and 2 bases had no gene match. CDR3 DNA: TGTGCCAGCAGTTACTCATGGGACAGTGGCTACACCTTC. It yields the protein CASSYSWDSGYTF.

The V call is TRBV5-6, the J call TRBJ1-1, with D maybe TRBD1 (5 bases). The germline CDR1 and CDR2 sequences are SGHDT and YYEEEE. V lost 0 bases, J lost 6 bases, and 12 bases lay in between. This CDR3 comprises 14 residues. The CDR3 nucleotides read TGTGCCAGCAGCTTGGCCGTGACAGCGGCTGAAGCTTTCTTT. Its translation: CASSLAVTAAEAFF.

This clone was recorded only once. V usage is TRBV15 and J usage is TRBJ2-1, with D possibly TRBD2 on 6 matching bases. Trimming stripped 5 bases from V and 4 bases from J, with 15 bases between. The CDR3 length is 15 residues. Germline V gene data show CDR1 as LNHNV and CDR2 as YYDKDF (reference sequence). In nucleotides, the CDR3 is TGTGCCACCAGCGCCCGACTAGGAAATTACAATGAGCAGTTCTTC. It specifies CATSARLGNYNEQFF.

The chain has TRBV5-1 and TRBJ2-1; D remains ambiguous. V was trimmed by 1 base and J by 4 bases, leaving 9 bases between them. This CDR3 comprises 14 residues. Germline V gene lookup returns CDR1 SGHRS and CDR2 YFSETQ. The CDR3 DNA sequence: TGCGCCAGCAGCTTGATCCCTTCTTACAATGAGCAGTTCTTC. Protein product: CASSLIPSYNEQFF. The full variable domain, in which reference TRBV5-1 and TRBJ2-1 provide the parts outside the CDR3, is KAGVTQTPRYLIKTRGQQVTLSCSPISGHRSVSWYQQTPGQGLQFLFEYFSETQRNKGNFPGRFSGRQFSNSRSEMNVSTLELGDSALYLCASSLIPSYNEQFFGPGTRLTVL.

V and J are TRBV30 and TRBJ2-2; tentatively, D is TRBD1 (7 bases). The V end lost 0 bases, the J end lost 7 bases, and 12 bases lay between the germline ends. The CDR3 spans 14 residues. Germline CDR1 GTSNPN, CDR2 SVGIG (reference sequence). CDR3 sequence reads: CAWSVRGVVGELFF. Here the CDR3 DNA reads TGTGCCTGGAGTGTCAGGGGGGTAGTCGGGGAGCTGTTTTTT.